Shown below are 5 T cell receptor beta chains from a single sample sequenced in a study of blood T cell repertoires in COVID-19. The table came from immunoSEQ multiplex PCR; TCRdb's copy has only in-frame clones and leaves some out. The data show some 40,000 clones, over 80% seen once. The sample was peripheral blood. These receptors were taken from a woman aged 80 or over with acute or convalescent COVID-19.

This clone came up a few times. The chain couples TRBV18 to TRBJ2-3; weak D call: TRBD2 (6 bases). Germline V gene lookup returns CDR1 KGHSH and CDR2 LQKENI. With 6 bases removed from V and 3 bases from J, the gap between germline ends came to 10 bases. The CDR3 loop spans 13 amino acids. The CDR3 spells CASSPGETDTQYF. CDR3 nucleotide sequence: TGTGCCAGCTCCCCGGGGGAAACAGATACGCAGTATTTT.

The chain carries TRBV6-6 and TRBJ1-2; D possibly corresponds to TRBD1 (5 bases). The ends were cut back, 6 bases at V and 2 bases at J, with 31 bases in the middle. Germline CDR1 MNHNY, CDR2 SVGAGI (reference sequence). There are 20 residues in the CDR3. The CDR3 loop reads CASSHLGGGVPPGGNYGYTF. Here the CDR3 DNA reads TGTGCCAGCAGCCACCTCGGGGGGGGAGTCCCGCCGGGAGGAAACTATGGCTACACCTTC.

This chain connects TRBV2 to TRBJ2-1; perhaps TRBD1 as D (5 bases). V dropped 7 bases and J dropped 4 bases, with 14 bases sitting between them. Germline V gene data show CDR1 as SNHLY and CDR2 as FYNNEI. CDR3 length: 14 amino acids. CDR3 bases: TGTGCCAGCAACATAGGACAAGGGTACAATGAGCAGTTCTTC. It specifies CASNIGQGYNEQFF.

This clone rates as medium-sized. V is TRBV7-9 and J is TRBJ1-4, with TRBD1 identical over 9 bases. Germline CDR1 reads SEHNR; CDR2 reads FQNEAQ (reference sequence). The ends lost 5 bases at V and 5 bases at J; junction bases unmatched: 6. The CDR3 length is 15 residues. CDR3 sequence reads: CASSGDRVSNEKLFF. The DNA for the CDR3 is TGTGCCAGCAGCGGGGACAGGGTCTCGAATGAAAAACTGTTTTTT.

This chain links TRBV18 with TRBJ2-5, with D perhaps matching TRBD2 (7 bases). The CDR3 covers 14 residues. The V and J ends lost 6 bases and 5 bases respectively, with 16 bases between them. CDR1 is KGHSH and CDR2 is LQKENI in the germline V gene. DNA for the CDR3: TGTGCCAGCTCCCCCGCGGGGGCTGAGGAGACCCAGTACTTC. This encodes CASSPAGAEETQYF.